The 7 T cell receptor beta chains below were found in one sample sequenced in a study of shared clonotypes between healthy human individuals. TCRdb's copy holds only in-frame clones and misses some; the assay was immunoSEQ multiplex PCR. Among over a million clones listed, 78% were seen once. Sequences were obtained from memory CD4+ T cells from PBMCs. Subset denoted: CD45RA-negative fraction. These TCRs come from a man younger than 35 in good health. Some clones in this sample may be carry-over from other donors' samples.

V is TRBV12-2 and J is TRBJ2-7; the table calls TRBD2, which could not be checked here. TRBV12-2 is annotated as a pseudogene. The CDR3 is made up of 15 amino acids. The CDR3 DNA follows: TGTGCAAGTCGCTTAGATGCCGGGAGTAACTACGAGCAGTACTTC. It specifies CASRLDAGSNYEQYF.

This clone was seen a handful of times. The sample has other DNA sequences that encode this CDR3 too. V and J are TRBV5-1 and TRBJ1-1, with D uncertain. CDR1 SGHRS and CDR2 YFSETQ come from the germline V gene. V lost 0 bases to trimming and J lost 0 bases, with 6 bases between them. The CDR3 consists of 14 residues. The DNA of the CDR3 is TGCGCCAGCAGCTTGGAACAGATGAACACTGAAGCTTTCTTT. Encoded protein: CASSLEQMNTEAFF.

This clone appeared once. The chain uses TRBV6-1 and TRBJ2-7; TRBD2 is a possible D gene (6 bases). The CDR3 spans 11 residues. V was shortened by 6 bases and J by 11 bases, with 14 bases between the two germline ends. The germline CDR1 and CDR2 sequences are MNHNS and SASEGT. CDR3 nucleotides: TGTGCCAGCAGGGAGGGGCGAGGGAAGTACTTC. The encoded protein is CASREGRGKYF.

This clone was detected only a few times. The V call is TRBV9, the J call TRBJ2-5; D call uncertain. Germline V gene lookup returns CDR1 SGDLS and CDR2 YYNGEE. The CDR3 loop spans 13 amino acids. The ends were cut back, 0 bases at V and 1 base at J, with 4 bases in the middle. The CDR3 coding sequence is TGTGCCAGCAGCGTAGTCCCCCAAGAGACCCAGTACTTC. It yields the protein CASSVVPQETQYF.

The chain recombines TRBV7-2 with TRBJ1-5, with D tentatively TRBD1 (5 bases). Between the trimmed V and J ends, which lost 5 bases and 7 bases, there was a span of 15 bases. CDR1 is SGHTA, CDR2 FQGNSA, per germline. This CDR3 contains 14 residues. DNA for the CDR3: TGTGCCAGCAGCCCCCTGCGGGGGATCCAGCCCCAGCATTTT. As protein: CASSPLRGIQPQHF.

This chain uses TRBV6-1 with TRBJ2-1; the D gene is possibly TRBD1 (6 bases). CDR1 and CDR2 (germline): MNHNS, SASEGT. There are 15 residues in the CDR3. The V end lost 0 bases, the J end lost 2 bases, and 8 bases lay between the germline ends. Here the CDR3 DNA reads TGTGCCAGCAGTGAAGCCGGACAGCCCTACAATGAGCAGTTCTTC. Translating it yields CASSEAGQPYNEQFF.

This clone was found a few times. The germline gene is not matched at one end of the junction; a read error may be the cause. The J gene is TRBJ1-2, the V gene TRBV5-1, with TRBD1 matching 8 bases. The CDR3 sequence is 15 residues long. The germline gives CDR1 SGHRS, CDR2 YFSETQ. The CDR3 protein is CASSLHRDRSTQWDF. CDR3 bases: TGCGCCAGCAGCTTGCACCGGGACAGGTCCACCCAATGGGACTTC.